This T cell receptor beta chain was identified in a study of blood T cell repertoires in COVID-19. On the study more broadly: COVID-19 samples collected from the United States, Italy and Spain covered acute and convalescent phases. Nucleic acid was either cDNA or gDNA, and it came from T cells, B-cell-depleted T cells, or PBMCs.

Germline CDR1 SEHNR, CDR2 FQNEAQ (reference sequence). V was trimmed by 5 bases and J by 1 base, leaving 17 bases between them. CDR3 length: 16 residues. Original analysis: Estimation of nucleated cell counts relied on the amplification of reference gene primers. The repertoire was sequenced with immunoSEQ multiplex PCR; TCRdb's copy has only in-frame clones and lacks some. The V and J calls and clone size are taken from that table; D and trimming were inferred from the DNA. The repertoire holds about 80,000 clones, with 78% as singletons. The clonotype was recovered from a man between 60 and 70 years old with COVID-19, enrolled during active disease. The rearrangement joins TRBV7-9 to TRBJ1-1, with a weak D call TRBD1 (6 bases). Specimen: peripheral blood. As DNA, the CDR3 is TGTGCCAGCAGCCCCGGGGCTGGGACATCGAACACTGAAGCTTTCTTT. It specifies CASSPGAGTSNTEAFF.